This record looks at one T cell receptor (beta chain) sequence and its context. This record belongs to a study of blood T cell repertoires in COVID-19. Study as a whole: There were acute and convalescent COVID-19 samples, and they came from the United States, Italy and Spain. T cells, B-cell-depleted T cells, or PBMCs supplied cDNA or gDNA.

This table comes from immunoSEQ multiplex PCR, and its TCRdb copy is limited to in-frame clones, with some not included. The sample yields about 76,000 clones, about 83% seen once. Germline V gene data show CDR1 as SGHTA and CDR2 as FQGTGA. This CDR3 is 15 amino acids long. V dropped 5 bases and J dropped 1 base, with 15 bases sitting between them. The V and J genes are TRBV7-3 and TRBJ2-7; D call uncertain. The sequenced sample consisted of peripheral blood. The clonotype originates from an elderly man with acute or convalescent COVID-19. This CDR3 is CASSLEPSASYEQYF. The DNA for the CDR3 is TGTGCCAGCAGCCTAGAACCAAGCGCGTCCTACGAGCAGTACTTC.